The 11 T cell receptor beta chains given below trace back to one sample, sequenced in a study of blood T cell repertoires in COVID-19. Sequenced by immunoSEQ multiplex PCR; TCRdb stores in-frame clones only, minus some. The table shows 150,000 to 200,000 clones, with approximately 88% occurring only once. The sequenced material came from peripheral blood. The receptors come from a man aged 35 to 55 with acute or convalescent COVID-19.

This clone was seen a single time. The V gene is TRBV5-1, the J gene TRBJ2-7; D remains ambiguous. Germline V gene data show CDR1 as SGHRS and CDR2 as YFSETQ. This CDR3 region has 13 residues. The ends were cut back, 7 bases at V and 7 bases at J, with 18 bases in the middle. The CDR3 coding sequence is TGCGCCAGCGCCTGGGCGACGGCGTGGGAGCAGTACTTC. Translating gives CASAWATAWEQYF.

The chain carries TRBV11-3 and TRBJ2-1; D gene unclear. Trimming pared 1 base from V and 0 bases from J, leaving 7 bases between. The germline gives CDR1 SGHNT, CDR2 YENEEA. This CDR3 is built from 15 residues. CDR3 nucleotide sequence: TGTGCCAGCAGCTTAGCTTCGAGCTCCTACAATGAGCAGTTCTTC. Protein: CASSLASSSYNEQFF.

The chain combines TRBV21-1 with TRBJ1-2; TRBD1 reflects the table's D call only, with no check against the DNA. TRBV21-1 is listed as a pseudogene. The CDR3 is 16 amino acids. The CDR3 coding sequence is TGTGCCAGCAGCAAAAGCCGGGACAGGGAGGTCTATGGCTACACCTTC. Translating gives CASSKSRDREVYGYTF.

The rearrangement joins TRBV27 to TRBJ2-3; tentatively, D is TRBD1 (7 bases). Germline V CDR1 and CDR2: MNHEY, SMNVEV (reference sequence). Trimming shortened V by 4 bases and J by 2 bases, and 13 bases separated the two germline ends. The CDR3 length is 15 residues. CDR3 amino acids: CASSSTGRDTDTQYF. For the CDR3, the DNA is TGTGCCAGCAGTTCGACAGGGCGGGACACAGATACGCAGTATTTT.

V gene TRBV28 combines with J gene TRBJ1-4, with 10 bases identical to TRBD1. Trimming at V came to 6 bases and at J to 6 bases, leaving 4 bases not matched to a gene. This CDR3 is built from 14 residues. Germline lookup yields CDR1 MDHEN and CDR2 SYDVKM. The CDR3 bases are TGTGCCAGCAGGACGACAGGGGGCTATGAAAAACTGTTTTTT. Its protein is CASRTTGGYEKLFF.

CDR3 loop: CAISESRGRGTNEKLFF. The DNA of the CDR3 is TGTGCCATCAGTGAGTCCCGAGGGAGAGGAACTAATGAAAAACTGTTTTTT. This chain links TRBV10-3 with TRBJ1-4; no clear D gene. The V and J ends lost 0 bases and 1 base respectively, with 12 bases between them. The CDR3 extends over 17 amino acids. Germline CDR1 reads ENHRY; CDR2 reads SYGVKD.

Written as DNA, the CDR3 is TGCGCCAGCAGCCCCGGACTAGCGGTTTACAATGAGCAGTTCTTC. This encodes CASSPGLAVYNEQFF. This rearrangement joins TRBV4-1 to TRBJ2-1; 10 bases fit TRBD2. V trimming: 4 bases; J trimming: 4 bases; junction bases outside the gene matches: 4. The CDR3 is 15 residues long. Germline V gene data show CDR1 as MGHRA and CDR2 as YSYEKL.

The gene calls are TRBV29-1 and TRBJ2-1; D not certain. Trimming left V 0 bases short and J 0 bases short, with 12 bases between. Germline loops: CDR1 SQVTM, CDR2 ANQGSEA. The CDR3 runs to 16 residues. CDR3 in amino acids: CSVEDTSVSSYNEQFF. DNA of the CDR3: TGCAGCGTTGAAGATACGTCGGTAAGCTCCTACAATGAGCAGTTCTTC.

This chain joins TRBV6-1 and TRBJ2-7; D perhaps matches TRBD1 (5 bases). Germline CDR1 is MNHNS and CDR2 is SASEGT. The ends were cut back, 6 bases at V and 5 bases at J, with 20 bases in the middle. CDR3 length: 15 residues. In nucleotides, the CDR3 is TGTGCCAGCAGACAAGGGAAAGGGGTTCTTAACGAGCAGTACTTC. Translation gives CASRQGKGVLNEQYF.

The chain recombines TRBV19 with TRBJ1-4, with 8 bases fitting TRBD1. V lost 3 bases, J lost 4 bases, and 1 base stayed unmatched. CDR1 is LNHDA and CDR2 is SQIVND in the germline V gene (reference sequence). The CDR3 sequence is 14 residues long. The CDR3 loop is CASSIDRGNEKLFF. CDR3 in DNA: TGTGCCAGTAGTATCGACAGGGGTAATGAAAAACTGTTTTTT.

A note on this clone: At one boundary the junction diverges from the germline segment, which might be a read error. The DNA for the CDR3 is TGTGCTAGCAGCCCCGAGTCGGGACTACCTTACAATGAGCAGTTCTTC. Its protein product is CASSPESGLPYNEQFF. The rearrangement uses TRBV7-7 and TRBJ2-1, with TRBD2 matching 7 bases. The CDR3 sequence is 16 residues long. CDR1 SSHAT and CDR2 FNYEAQ come from the germline V gene (reference sequence). Complete variable domain (other parts from reference TRBV7-7 and TRBJ2-1): GAGVSQSPRYKVTKRGQDVTLRCDPISSHATLYWYQQALGQGPEFLTYFNYEAQPDKSGLPSDRFSAERPEGSISTLTIQRTEQRDSAMYRCASSPESGLPYNEQFFGPGTRLTVL.